What follows describes a single TCR beta chain. What it recognizes is unknown. cDNA libraries for TCR beta contained unique molecular identifiers. MiXCR was run by TCRdb on the PCR reads, yielding one entry per CDR3 protein. The sample lists roughly 600,000 distinct CDR3 sequences, 44% occurring once. This entry is derived from a study of post-analysis software for immune sequencing data. Germline V lookup: CDR1 SQVTM, CDR2 ANQGSEA. The ends were cut back, 4 bases at V and 5 bases at J, with 14 bases in the middle. The CDR3 runs to 13 residues. Notes on the study in general: Roughly five TRBV segments were more frequent in patients than controls; TRBV5-6, TRBV5-1 and TRBV20-1 belonged to this group. Versus controls, multiple sclerosis patients showed significantly lower diversity (normalized Chao1).

The sequenced material came from blood. V gene TRBV29-1 combines with J gene TRBJ2-5; TRBD2 might be the D (5 bases). The TCR was taken from a girl between 5 and 17 years old with multiple sclerosis. This CDR3 reads CSVASLLGETQYF. The CDR3 bases are TGCAGCGTTGCTAGCCTCCTGGGGGAGACCCAGTACTTC. The variable domain in full, completed from reference TRBV29-1 and TRBJ2-5, reads SAVISQKPSRDICQRGTSLTIQCQVDSQVTMMFWYRQQPGQSLTLIATANQGSEATYESGFVIDKFPISRPNLTFSTLTVSNMSPEDSSIYLCSVASLLGETQYFGPGTRLLVL.